The subject of this entry is one TCR beta chain. No antigen is known for it. This entry is derived from a study of T cell repertoires in cytomegalovirus infection. Study summary: Public TCR beta signatures marked donors with CMV infection and the matching HLA.

Each CDR3 protein is one row after TCRdb ran MiXCR on the reads. The sample carries 100,000 to 150,000 distinct CDR3 sequences, more than 20% recorded once. Study-level points and caveats: The cumulative frequency of public TCR beta families identified carriers of CMV plus the relevant HLA. Within the response measured ex vivo, HLA-C-restricted CMV-specific TCR beta clonotypes were dominant.

The TCR sequence derives from a human donor in good health (CMV status not recorded). Some clones in this sample may be carry-over from other donors' samples. Material: PBMCs, sequenced either directly or after in vitro stimulation (not recorded which).

The CDR3 sequence is CASSLGRSTGELFF. The CDR3 DNA sequence: TGTGCCAGCAGCTTAGGGCGGAGCACCGGGGAGCTGTTTTTT. This chain joins TRBV11-3 and TRBJ2-2; no reliable D call. The germline V gene encodes CDR1 SGHNT and CDR2 YENEEA. V lost 1 base, J lost 4 bases, and 7 bases lay in between. The CDR3 is 14 residues long.